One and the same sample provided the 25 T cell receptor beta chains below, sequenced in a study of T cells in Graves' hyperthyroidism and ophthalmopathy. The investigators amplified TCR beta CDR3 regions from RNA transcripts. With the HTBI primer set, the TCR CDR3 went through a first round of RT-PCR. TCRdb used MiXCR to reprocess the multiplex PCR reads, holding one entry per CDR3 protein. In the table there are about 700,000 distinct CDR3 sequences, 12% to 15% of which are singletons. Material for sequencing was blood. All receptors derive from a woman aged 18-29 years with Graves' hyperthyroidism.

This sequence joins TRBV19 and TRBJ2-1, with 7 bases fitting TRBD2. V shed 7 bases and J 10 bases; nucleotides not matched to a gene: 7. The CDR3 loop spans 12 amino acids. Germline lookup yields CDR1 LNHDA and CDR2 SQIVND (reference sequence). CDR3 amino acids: CASTPGGGEQFF. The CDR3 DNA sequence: TGTGCCAGTACCCCGGGGGGTGGCGAGCAGTTCTTC.

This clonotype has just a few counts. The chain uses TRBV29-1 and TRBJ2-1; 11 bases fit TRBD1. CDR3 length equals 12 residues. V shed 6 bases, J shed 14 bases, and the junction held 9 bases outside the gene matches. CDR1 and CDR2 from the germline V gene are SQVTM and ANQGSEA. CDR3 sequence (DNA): TGCAGCGTACCCAGAGGGGACAGGGGGGAGTTCTTC. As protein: CSVPRGDRGEFF.

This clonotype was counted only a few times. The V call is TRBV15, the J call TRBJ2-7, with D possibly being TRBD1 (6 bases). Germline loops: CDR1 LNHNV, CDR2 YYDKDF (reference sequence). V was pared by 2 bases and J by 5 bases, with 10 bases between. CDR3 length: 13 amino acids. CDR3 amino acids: CATSRRGSNEQYF. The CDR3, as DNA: TGTGCCACCAGCAGAAGGGGGAGCAACGAGCAGTACTTC.

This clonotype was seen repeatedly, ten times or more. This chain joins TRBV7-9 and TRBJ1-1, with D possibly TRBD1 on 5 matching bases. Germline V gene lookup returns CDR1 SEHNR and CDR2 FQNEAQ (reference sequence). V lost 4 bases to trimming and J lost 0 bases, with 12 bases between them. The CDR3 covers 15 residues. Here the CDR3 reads CASSYTGTLNTEAFF. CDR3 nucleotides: TGTGCCAGCAGCTATACAGGTACCTTGAACACTGAAGCTTTCTTT.

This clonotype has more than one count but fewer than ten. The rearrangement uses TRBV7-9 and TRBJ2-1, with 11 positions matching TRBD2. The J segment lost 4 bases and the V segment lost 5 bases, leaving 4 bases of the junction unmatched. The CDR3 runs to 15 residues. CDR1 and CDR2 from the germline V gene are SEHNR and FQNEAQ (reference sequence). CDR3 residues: CASSETSGKYNEQFF. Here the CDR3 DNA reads TGTGCCAGCAGCGAGACTAGCGGGAAGTACAATGAGCAGTTCTTC.

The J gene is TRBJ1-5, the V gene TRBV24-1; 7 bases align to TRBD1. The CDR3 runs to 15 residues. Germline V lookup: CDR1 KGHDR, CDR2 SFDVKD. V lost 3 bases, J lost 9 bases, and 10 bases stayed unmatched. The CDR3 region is CATSDPRGELRPQHF. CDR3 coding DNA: TGTGCCACCAGTGATCCCAGGGGGGAACTGCGGCCCCAGCATTTT.

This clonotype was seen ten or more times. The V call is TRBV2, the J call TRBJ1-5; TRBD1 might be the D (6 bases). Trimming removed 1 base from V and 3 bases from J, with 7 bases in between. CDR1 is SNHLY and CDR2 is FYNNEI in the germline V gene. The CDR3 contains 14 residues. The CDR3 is CASSEGDNNQPQHF. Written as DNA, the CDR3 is TGTGCCAGCAGTGAAGGGGACAACAATCAGCCCCAGCATTTT.

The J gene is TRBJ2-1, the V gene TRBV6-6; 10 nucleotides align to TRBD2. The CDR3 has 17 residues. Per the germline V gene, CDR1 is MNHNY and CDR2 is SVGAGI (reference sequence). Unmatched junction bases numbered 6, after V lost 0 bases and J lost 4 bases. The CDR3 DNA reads TGTGCCAGCAGTTACTCCCCTAGCGGGAGAGGGTACAATGAGCAGTTCTTC. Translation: CASSYSPSGRGYNEQFF.

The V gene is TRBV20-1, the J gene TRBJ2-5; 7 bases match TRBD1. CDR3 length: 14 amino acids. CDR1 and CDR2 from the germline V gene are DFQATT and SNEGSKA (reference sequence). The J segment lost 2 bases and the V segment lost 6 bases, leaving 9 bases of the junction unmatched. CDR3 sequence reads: CSATAGTAQETQYF. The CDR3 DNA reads TGCAGTGCAACGGCCGGGACAGCGCAAGAGACCCAGTACTTC.

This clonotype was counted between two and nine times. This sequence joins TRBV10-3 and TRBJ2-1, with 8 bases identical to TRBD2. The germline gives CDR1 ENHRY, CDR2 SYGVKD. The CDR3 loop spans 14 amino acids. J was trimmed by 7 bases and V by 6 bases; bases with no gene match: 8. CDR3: CAISRTSRGNEQFF. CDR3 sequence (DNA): TGTGCCATCAGCCGGACTAGCAGGGGAAATGAGCAGTTCTTC.

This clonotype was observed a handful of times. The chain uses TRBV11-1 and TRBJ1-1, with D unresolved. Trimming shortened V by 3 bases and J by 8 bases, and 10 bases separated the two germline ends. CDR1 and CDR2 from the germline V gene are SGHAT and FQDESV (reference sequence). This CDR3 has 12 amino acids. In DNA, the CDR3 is TGTGCCAGCAGCTTTATGTCTGGGGAAGCTTTCTTT. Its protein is CASSFMSGEAFF.

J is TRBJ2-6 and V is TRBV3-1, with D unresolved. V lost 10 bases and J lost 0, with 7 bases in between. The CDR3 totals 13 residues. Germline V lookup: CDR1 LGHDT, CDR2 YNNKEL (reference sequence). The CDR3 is CAISSSGANVLTF. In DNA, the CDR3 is TGTGCCATCAGTAGCTCTGGGGCCAACGTCCTGACTTTC.

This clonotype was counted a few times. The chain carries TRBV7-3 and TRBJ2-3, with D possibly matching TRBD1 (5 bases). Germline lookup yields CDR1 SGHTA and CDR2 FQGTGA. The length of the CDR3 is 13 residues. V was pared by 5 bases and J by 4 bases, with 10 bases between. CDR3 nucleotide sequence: TGTGCCAGCAGCACCAAGGGGTCAGATACGCAGTATTTT. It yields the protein CASSTKGSDTQYF. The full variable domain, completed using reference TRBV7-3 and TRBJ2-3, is GAGVSQTPSNKVTEKGKYVELRCDPISGHTALYWYRQSLGQGPEFLIYFQGTGAADDSGLPNDRFFAVRPEGSVSTLKIQRTERGDSAVYLCASSTKGSDTQYFGPGTRLTVL.

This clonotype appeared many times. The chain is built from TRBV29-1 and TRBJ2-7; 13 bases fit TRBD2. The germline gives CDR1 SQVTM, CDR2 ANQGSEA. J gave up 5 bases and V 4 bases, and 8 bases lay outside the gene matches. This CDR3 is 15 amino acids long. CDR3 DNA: TGCAGCGTTGCTGGGGGACTAGCGGGATCGAACGAGCAGTACTTC. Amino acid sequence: CSVAGGLAGSNEQYF.

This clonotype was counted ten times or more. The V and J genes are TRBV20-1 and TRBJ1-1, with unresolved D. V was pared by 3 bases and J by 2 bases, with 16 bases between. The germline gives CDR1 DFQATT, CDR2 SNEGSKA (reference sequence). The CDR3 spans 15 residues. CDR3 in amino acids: CSASKVHGINTEAFF. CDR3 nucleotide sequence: TGCAGTGCTAGTAAGGTCCACGGAATTAACACTGAAGCTTTCTTT.

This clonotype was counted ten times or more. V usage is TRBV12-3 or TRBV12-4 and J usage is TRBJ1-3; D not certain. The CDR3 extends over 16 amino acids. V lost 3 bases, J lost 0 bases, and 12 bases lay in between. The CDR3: CASSFRVSLSGNTIYF. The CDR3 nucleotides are TGTGCCAGCAGTTTCCGTGTAAGCCTCTCTGGAAACACCATATATTTT.

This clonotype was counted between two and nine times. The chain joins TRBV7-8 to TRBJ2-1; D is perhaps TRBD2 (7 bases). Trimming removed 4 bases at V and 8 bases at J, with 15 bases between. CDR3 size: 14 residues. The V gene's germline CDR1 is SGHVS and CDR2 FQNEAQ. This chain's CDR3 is CASSYSGGGDEQFF. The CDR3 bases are TGTGCCAGCAGCTACTCCGGAGGGGGGGATGAGCAGTTCTTC.

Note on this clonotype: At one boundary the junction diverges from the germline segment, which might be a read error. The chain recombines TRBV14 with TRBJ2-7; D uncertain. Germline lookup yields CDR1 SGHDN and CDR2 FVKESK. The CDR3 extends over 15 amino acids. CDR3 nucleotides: TGTGTCAGCAGCCAATGGATCCCACCCGCCTACGAGCAGTACTTC. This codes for CVSSQWIPPAYEQYF.

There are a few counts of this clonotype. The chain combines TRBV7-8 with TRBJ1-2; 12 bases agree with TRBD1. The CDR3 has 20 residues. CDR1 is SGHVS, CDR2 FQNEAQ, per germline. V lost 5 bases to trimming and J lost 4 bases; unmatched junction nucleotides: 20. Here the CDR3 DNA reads TGTGCCAGCAGCCATTACCCAACCGCCCCTGGGACAGGGGGCTCCTATGGCTACACCTTC. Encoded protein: CASSHYPTAPGTGGSYGYTF.

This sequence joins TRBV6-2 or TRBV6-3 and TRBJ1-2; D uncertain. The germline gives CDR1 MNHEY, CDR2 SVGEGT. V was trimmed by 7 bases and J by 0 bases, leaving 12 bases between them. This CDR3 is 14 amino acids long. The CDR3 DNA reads TGTGCCAGCACCCGGTCTGGGGCTAACTATGGCTACACCTTC. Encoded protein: CASTRSGANYGYTF.

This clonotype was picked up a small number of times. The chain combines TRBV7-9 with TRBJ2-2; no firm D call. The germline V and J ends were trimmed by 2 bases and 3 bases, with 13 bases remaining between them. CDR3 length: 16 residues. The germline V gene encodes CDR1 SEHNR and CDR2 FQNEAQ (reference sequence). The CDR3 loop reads CASSLKSDGHTGELFF. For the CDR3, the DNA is TGTGCCAGCAGCTTAAAGTCGGACGGACACACCGGGGAGCTGTTTTTT.

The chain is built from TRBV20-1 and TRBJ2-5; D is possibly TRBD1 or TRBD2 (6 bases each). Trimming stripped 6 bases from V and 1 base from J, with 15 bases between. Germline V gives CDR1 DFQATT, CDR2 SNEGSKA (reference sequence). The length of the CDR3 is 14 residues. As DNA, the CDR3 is TGCAGTGCCGTCCCGGGGGCGAGCCAAGAGACCCAGTACTTC. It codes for CSAVPGASQETQYF.

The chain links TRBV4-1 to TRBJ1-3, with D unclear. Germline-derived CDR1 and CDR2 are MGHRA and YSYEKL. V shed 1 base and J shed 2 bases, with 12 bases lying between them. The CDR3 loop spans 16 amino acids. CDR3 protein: CASSQVTISAGNTIYF. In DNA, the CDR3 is TGCGCCAGCAGCCAAGTAACGATATCAGCTGGAAACACCATATATTTT.

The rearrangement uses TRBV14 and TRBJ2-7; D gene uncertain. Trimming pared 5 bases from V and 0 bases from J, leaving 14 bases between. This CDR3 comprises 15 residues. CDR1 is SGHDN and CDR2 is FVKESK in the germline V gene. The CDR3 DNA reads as TGTGCCAGCAGCAGCACATCTCGGAGCTCCTACGAGCAGTACTTC. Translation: CASSSTSRSSYEQYF.

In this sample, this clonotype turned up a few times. This chain's CDR3 is CASSPTSGACEQYF. DNA for the CDR3: TGTGCCAGCAGCCCCACTAGTGGCGCTTGCGAGCAGTACTTC. The genes are TRBV11-2 and TRBJ2-7; D is perhaps TRBD2 (5 bases). The germline CDR1 and CDR2 sequences are SGHAT and FQNNGV. The CDR3 contains 14 residues. V was pared by 5 bases and J by 6 bases, with 17 bases between.